The rows below give T cell receptor beta chains drawn from one sample of a study of blood T cell repertoires in COVID-19. Sequenced by immunoSEQ multiplex PCR; TCRdb stores in-frame clones only, minus some. The sample has around 180,000 clones; 70% to 90% are singletons. The sample consisted of peripheral blood. The source is a man in his sixties with acute or convalescent COVID-19. The CDR3 runs from the conserved cysteine through the conserved F or W. The D gene is left open where the match is weak. Size is omitted from some rows. Given values are once, few, many or a class for expanded clones.

V: TRBV5-8; J: TRBJ1-5; D: NA; size: NA; CDR3: CASSLVAGNHVNQPQHF; DNA: TGTGCCAGCAGCTTGGTGGCAGGGAATCACGTCAATCAGCCCCAGCATTTT
V: TRBV27; J: TRBJ1-1; D: NA; size: NA; CDR3: CASRSREVTEAFF; DNA: TGTGCCAGCCGGAGTAGGGAGGTCACTGAAGCTTTCTTT
V: TRBV3-1/TRBV3-2; J: TRBJ1-2; D: TRBD1; size: once; CDR3: CASSQVSGGGGYTF; DNA: TGTGCCAGCAGCCAAGTGTCAGGGGGCGGTGGCTACACCTTC
V: TRBV2; J: TRBJ1-1; D: TRBD1; size: NA; CDR3: CASSADRGNTEAFF; DNA: TGTGCCAGCAGTGCGGACAGGGGGAACACTGAAGCTTTCTTT
V: TRBV19; J: TRBJ2-3; D: TRBD2; size: NA; CDR3: CASSLISGTFTDTQYF; DNA: TGTGCCAGTAGTCTGATCAGCGGGACTTTCACAGATACGCAGTATTTT
V: TRBV3-1/TRBV3-2; J: TRBJ1-2; D: TRBD1; size: NA; CDR3: CASSHLDRGLYGYTF; DNA: TGTGCCAGCAGCCACCTAGACAGGGGTCTATATGGCTACACCTTC
V: TRBV28; J: TRBJ2-7; D: NA; size: NA; CDR3: CASSLGPRAHSYEQYF; DNA: TGTGCCAGCAGTTTAGGTCCCAGGGCCCACTCCTACGAGCAGTACTTC
V: TRBV19; J: TRBJ2-2; D: NA; size: once; CDR3: CASSNVFNTGELFF; DNA: TGTGCCAGTAGTAATGTCTTCAACACCGGGGAGCTGTTTTTT
V: TRBV13; J: TRBJ2-3; D: NA; size: NA; CDR3: CASGERFADTQYF; DNA: TGTGCCAGCGGGGAGCGGTTTGCAGATACGCAGTATTTT
V: TRBV19; J: TRBJ2-2; D: TRBD2; size: NA; CDR3: CASKAGGSNTGELFF; DNA: TGTGCCAGTAAGGCGGGAGGGTCGAACACCGGGGAGCTGTTTTTT
V: TRBV2; J: TRBJ2-1; D: NA; size: once; CDR3: CASTSRGRLSYNEQFF; DNA: TGTGCCAGCACCTCCAGAGGCAGACTCTCCTACAATGAGCAGTTCTTC
V: TRBV9; J: TRBJ1-1; D: NA; size: NA; CDR3: CASSTQTEANTEAFF; DNA: TGTGCCAGCAGCACCCAGACGGAGGCGAACACTGAAGCTTTCTTT
V: TRBV28; J: TRBJ1-3; D: NA; size: once; CDR3: CASTRGSSGNTIYF; DNA: TGTGCCAGCACGCGGGGTAGCTCTGGAAACACCATATATTTT
V: TRBV2; J: TRBJ1-3; D: TRBD1; size: NA; CDR3: CASRKTGPGNTIYF; DNA: TGTGCCAGCAGGAAGACAGGGCCTGGAAACACCATATATTTT
V: TRBV5-1; J: TRBJ2-1; D: TRBD1; size: NA; CDR3: CASSWGDRDHNEQFF; DNA: TGCGCCAGCAGCTGGGGGGACAGGGACCACAATGAGCAGTTCTTC
V: TRBV27; J: TRBJ1-2; D: TRBD1; size: NA; CDR3: CASSLGGQGGGYTF; DNA: TGTGCCAGCAGTTTAGGGGGACAGGGAGGTGGCTACACCTTC
V: TRBV28; J: TRBJ2-7; D: TRBD1; size: NA; CDR3: CASSFAGQVSYEQYF; DNA: TGTGCCAGCAGTTTTGCTGGACAGGTCTCCTACGAGCAGTACTTC
V: TRBV3-1/TRBV3-2; J: TRBJ2-1; D: NA; size: NA; CDR3: CASSQGGNEQFF; DNA: TGTGCCAGCAGCCAAGGAGGAAATGAGCAGTTCTTC
V: TRBV7-6; J: TRBJ2-6; D: NA; size: NA; CDR3: CASSPRQSSGANVLTF; DNA: TGTGCCAGCAGCCCCCGACAGTCCTCTGGGGCCAACGTCCTGACTTTC
V: TRBV5-1; J: TRBJ1-3; D: TRBD1; size: NA; CDR3: CASSLEGATGFSGNTIYF; DNA: TGCGCCAGCAGCTTGGAGGGGGCGACAGGTTTCTCTGGAAACACCATATATTTT
V: TRBV5-6; J: TRBJ1-2; D: NA; size: NA; CDR3: CASSLKPTTGTGYTF; DNA: TGTGCCAGCAGCTTGAAACCGACAACAGGGACTGGCTACACCTTC
V: TRBV5-1; J: TRBJ2-1; D: TRBD1; size: NA; CDR3: CASSAGTGVSNEQFF; DNA: TGCGCCAGCAGCGCGGGGACAGGAGTGTCAAATGAGCAGTTCTTC
V: TRBV3-1/TRBV3-2; J: TRBJ2-5; D: TRBD2; size: once; CDR3: CASSQGLAGVETQYF; DNA: TGTGCCAGCAGCCAAGGCCTAGCGGGAGTGGAGACCCAGTACTTC
V: TRBV18; J: TRBJ2-7; D: NA; size: NA; CDR3: CASSPSRTALSGKQYF; DNA: TGTGCCAGCTCACCGTCCCGGACAGCCCTTTCGGGGAAGCAGTACTTC
V: TRBV19; J: TRBJ2-1; D: TRBD2; size: NA; CDR3: CASTGTSGRGGSYNEQFF; DNA: TGTGCCAGTACCGGGACTAGCGGGAGGGGTGGGTCCTACAATGAGCAGTTCTTC
V: TRBV9; J: TRBJ2-2; D: TRBD1; size: NA; CDR3: CASNRGATNTGELFF; DNA: TGTGCCAGCAACAGGGGGGCTACAAACACCGGGGAGCTGTTTTTT
V: TRBV7-2; J: TRBJ2-7; D: NA; size: NA; CDR3: CASSSGTSTYEQYF; DNA: TGTGCCAGCAGCTCTGGGACATCCACCTACGAGCAGTACTTC
V: TRBV7-3; J: TRBJ2-1; D: TRBD1; size: NA; CDR3: CASSPRTGGVSNEQFF; DNA: TGTGCCAGCAGCCCCCGGACAGGGGGCGTTTCAAATGAGCAGTTCTTC
V: TRBV3-1/TRBV3-2; J: TRBJ2-1; D: NA; size: NA; CDR3: CASSQGPNEQFF; DNA: TGTGCCAGCAGCCAAGGGCCCAATGAGCAGTTCTTC
V: TRBV7-8; J: TRBJ1-1; D: NA; size: NA; CDR3: CASSSRRLVTEAFF; DNA: TGTGCCAGCAGCTCAAGGAGACTTGTCACTGAAGCTTTCTTT
V: TRBV19; J: TRBJ2-6; D: NA; size: NA; CDR3: CASSNPGLLSSGANVLTF; DNA: TGTGCCAGTAGTAACCCGGGACTCCTGAGCTCTGGGGCCAACGTCCTGACTTTC
V: TRBV11-2; J: TRBJ2-1; D: NA; size: NA; CDR3: CASSLPRSGAGEQFF; DNA: TGTGCCAGCAGCTTGCCAAGGTCCGGCGCCGGGGAGCAGTTCTTC
V: TRBV2; J: TRBJ2-3; D: TRBD1; size: NA; CDR3: CASRAGGQDTQYF; DNA: TGTGCCAGCAGGGCAGGGGGACAAGATACGCAGTATTTT